The 31 T cell receptor beta chains below were found in one sample sequenced in a study of T cell responses to AZD1222 COVID-19 vaccine. Clones were read by immunoSEQ multiplex PCR, and TCRdb kept only the in-frame ones, dropping some. The profile shows around 130,000 clones, about 93% of them singletons. Specimen: peripheral blood, collected on day 0 of AZD1222 vaccination. These receptors came from an adult in good health.

This sequence joins TRBV19 and TRBJ1-1, with D hard to call. Germline V gene lookup returns CDR1 LNHDA and CDR2 SQIVND (reference sequence). Deletions cut 6 bases from V and 2 bases from J, with 19 bases between. The CDR3 covers 16 residues. The CDR3 sequence: CASSSTITVLNTEAFF. The CDR3, as DNA: TGTGCCAGTAGCTCCACCATTACAGTCTTAAACACTGAAGCTTTCTTT.

V is TRBV10-3 and J is TRBJ1-6, with a weak D call TRBD1 (5 bases). The CDR3 sequence is 14 residues long. Germline lookup yields CDR1 ENHRY and CDR2 SYGVKD. V lost 4 bases, J lost 8 bases, and 12 bases lay in between. CDR3 bases: TGTGCCATCAGTGTCAGAGGGGAGGATTCACCCCTCCACTTT. Protein product: CAISVRGEDSPLHF.

The chain employs TRBV18 and TRBJ1-2, with 10 nucleotides matching TRBD1. From germline, CDR1 is KGHSH and CDR2 LQKENI. The CDR3 runs 16 residues. Unmatched junction bases numbered 1, after V lost 0 bases and J lost 0 bases. This chain's CDR3 is CASSPPGTGANYGYTF. CDR3 coding DNA: TGTGCCAGCTCACCACCTGGGACAGGGGCTAACTATGGCTACACCTTC.

The rearrangement links TRBV9 to TRBJ2-2, with D unclear. The CDR3 totals 14 residues. Per the germline V gene, CDR1 is SGDLS and CDR2 is YYNGEE. Trimming pared 1 base from V and 4 bases from J, leaving 8 bases between. CDR3 amino acids: CASSVIASTGELFF. The DNA for the CDR3 is TGTGCCAGCAGCGTAATAGCCAGCACCGGGGAGCTGTTTTTT.

The gene calls are TRBV5-1 and TRBJ1-2; weak D call: TRBD1 (5 bases). With 0 bases removed from V and 4 bases from J, the gap between germline ends came to 10 bases. CDR1 is SGHRS, CDR2 YFSETQ, per germline. This CDR3 spans 14 amino acids. This CDR3 is CASSLETVFYGYTF. CDR3 nucleotide sequence: TGCGCCAGCAGCTTGGAGACAGTCTTCTATGGCTACACCTTC. Using reference TRBV5-1 and TRBJ1-2 for the parts outside the CDR3, the full variable domain is KAGVTQTPRYLIKTRGQQVTLSCSPISGHRSVSWYQQTPGQGLQFLFEYFSETQRNKGNFPGRFSGRQFSNSRSEMNVSTLELGDSALYLCASSLETVFYGYTFGSGTRLTVV.

The CDR3 here is CASSQEIGGGDLLNTGELFF. In nucleotides, the CDR3 is TGTGCCAGCAGCCAAGAAATAGGCGGGGGGGACCTACTAAACACCGGGGAGCTGTTTTTT. The rearrangement uses TRBV3-1 (or the pseudogene TRBV3-2) and TRBJ2-2; 9 bases are shared with TRBD2. V was clipped by 0 bases and J by 2 bases; unmatched bases: 13. Germline V gives CDR1 LGHDT, CDR2 YNNKEL (reference sequence). The CDR3 consists of 20 residues.

The chain uses TRBV6-1 and TRBJ1-2, with D possibly being TRBD1 (6 bases). V lost 2 bases, J lost 4 bases, and 8 bases lay in between. Germline CDR1 MNHNS, CDR2 SASEGT. The CDR3 contains 13 residues. DNA for the CDR3: TGTGCCAGCAGTGAACAGGGGCCCTATGGCTACACCTTC. Protein product: CASSEQGPYGYTF.

V and J are TRBV7-8 and TRBJ2-6; no firm D call. The CDR3 spans 16 residues. Germline V gives CDR1 SGHVS, CDR2 FQNEAQ. V was trimmed by 8 bases and J by 0 bases, leaving 14 bases between them. The CDR3 reads CASLEYPGSGANVLTF. The CDR3 DNA sequence: TGTGCCAGCTTAGAGTACCCGGGCTCTGGGGCCAACGTCCTGACTTTC.

The V and J genes are TRBV27 and TRBJ2-1, with D possibly being TRBD1 (6 bases). The CDR3 loop spans 15 amino acids. Trimming removed 3 bases from V and 0 bases from J, with 9 bases in between. CDR1 is MNHEY, CDR2 SMNVEV, per germline (reference sequence). CDR3 DNA: TGTGCCAGCAGTTTGAGGACAGCCTCCTACAATGAGCAGTTCTTC. Its protein product is CASSLRTASYNEQFF.

The rearrangement uses TRBV20-1 and TRBJ2-7, with D perhaps TRBD1 (6 bases). Trimming stripped 3 bases from V and 7 bases from J, with 19 bases between. This CDR3 has 14 amino acids. CDR1 DFQATT and CDR2 SNEGSKA come from the germline V gene (reference sequence). The CDR3 DNA sequence: TGCAGTGCTAGTGTCGGGACAAGCCCAGGGGAGCAGTACTTC. Translating it yields CSASVGTSPGEQYF.

The V gene is TRBV20-1, the J gene TRBJ2-7; D could derive from TRBD1 or TRBD2 (6 bases each). This CDR3 contains 13 residues. V gave up 3 bases and J gave up 3 bases, with 12 bases separating them. Germline V gene sequence: CDR1 DFQATT, CDR2 SNEGSKA (reference sequence). The CDR3 sequence is CSASRGEFYEQYF. CDR3 nucleotide sequence: TGCAGTGCTAGTAGGGGGGAATTCTACGAGCAGTACTTC.

The chain carries TRBV9 and TRBJ1-2; D remains unclear. This CDR3 has 16 residues. V shed 3 bases and J shed 4 bases, with 19 bases lying between them. Looked up from germline, CDR1 is SGDLS and CDR2 is YYNGEE. The DNA for the CDR3 is TGTGCCAGCAGCGACCCCAAGGCAATCGTCAGCTATGGCTACACCTTC. Residues: CASSDPKAIVSYGYTF.

V is TRBV3-1 (or the pseudogene TRBV3-2) and J is TRBJ1-6, with TRBD1 identical over 8 bases. With 0 bases clipped from V and 7 bases from J, the junction kept 2 bases outside the gene matches. The CDR3 sequence is 15 residues long. Germline-derived CDR1 and CDR2 are LGHDT and YNNKEL (reference sequence). CDR3 in amino acids: CASSQEDRDNSPLHF. DNA of the CDR3: TGTGCCAGCAGCCAAGAGGACAGGGACAATTCACCCCTCCACTTT.

This clone was counted between two and nine times. The chain links TRBV9 to TRBJ2-1; 12 bases align to TRBD2. J gave up 10 bases and V 3 bases, and 11 bases lay outside the gene matches. Germline V gives CDR1 SGDLS, CDR2 YYNGEE. CDR3 length equals 16 residues. The CDR3 DNA follows: TGTGCCAGCAGCGAGACTAGCGGGGGCCAACGGAGGGAGCAGTTCTTC. It yields the protein CASSETSGGQRREQFF.

V is TRBV19 and J is TRBJ1-2; D is possibly TRBD1 (5 bases). Looked up from germline, CDR1 is LNHDA and CDR2 is SQIVND (reference sequence). The germline V and J ends were trimmed by 3 bases and 6 bases, with 11 bases remaining between them. The length of the CDR3 is 13 residues. In DNA form, the CDR3 reads TGTGCCAGTAGTATCCCCAGGGTCCATGGCTACACCTTC. Its translation: CASSIPRVHGYTF.

This chain joins TRBV5-4 and TRBJ1-2, with D maybe TRBD1 (6 bases). The CDR3 extends over 14 amino acids. Germline CDR1 is SGHNT and CDR2 is YYREEE (reference sequence). Trimming removed 3 bases at V and 5 bases at J, with 14 bases between. The CDR3 here is CASSSGGLVYGYTF. The CDR3 DNA follows: TGTGCCAGCAGCTCTGGGGGCTTAGTATATGGCTACACCTTC.

The rearrangement joins TRBV6-5 to TRBJ1-5; 9 bases fit TRBD1. CDR1 MNHEY and CDR2 SVGAGI come from the germline V gene. V was clipped by 7 bases and J by 3 bases; unmatched bases: 7. The CDR3 loop spans 15 amino acids. This chain's CDR3 is CASTSDRGPNQPQHF. The CDR3 DNA reads as TGTGCCAGCACCTCGGACAGGGGACCCAATCAGCCCCAGCATTTT.

V and J are TRBV4-1 and TRBJ2-1; 11 bases are shared with TRBD2. Germline loops: CDR1 MGHRA, CDR2 YSYEKL. V shed 2 bases and J 2 bases; nucleotides not matched to a gene: 5. This CDR3 contains 17 residues. CDR3 residues: CASSQRLAGPPYNEQFF. The DNA of the CDR3 is TGCGCCAGCAGCCAACGACTAGCGGGGCCCCCCTACAATGAGCAGTTCTTC.

This chain links TRBV11-2 with TRBJ1-3; D perhaps matches TRBD1 (5 bases). V was pared by 2 bases and J by 0 bases, with 11 bases between. The CDR3 loop spans 16 amino acids. The V gene's germline CDR1 is SGHAT and CDR2 FQNNGV. CDR3 region: CASSLSRAISGNTIYF. In nucleotides, the CDR3 is TGTGCCAGCAGCTTAAGCAGGGCCATCTCTGGAAACACCATATATTTT.

This CDR3 is CASSLTAGERGEAFF. CDR3 nucleotides: TGTGCCAGCTCACTTACGGCAGGGGAAAGAGGGGAAGCTTTCTTT. The V and J genes are TRBV18 and TRBJ1-1, with D tentatively TRBD1 (6 bases). With 4 bases removed from V and 8 bases from J, the gap between germline ends came to 20 bases. Germline assignment: CDR1 KGHSH and CDR2 LQKENI. The CDR3 totals 15 residues.

The rearrangement joins TRBV6-6 to TRBJ1-1, with D maybe TRBD1 (6 bases). Germline V lookup: CDR1 MNHNY, CDR2 SVGAGI (reference sequence). V was trimmed by 5 bases and J by 0 bases, leaving 7 bases between them. This CDR3 region has 13 residues. The CDR3 DNA sequence: TGTGCCAGCAGTGGGACATTGAACACTGAAGCTTTCTTT. Translating gives CASSGTLNTEAFF.

This clone was seen once. The chain employs TRBV6-5 and TRBJ1-1; D is undetermined. This CDR3 region has 11 residues. V was cut by 4 bases and J by 1 base, with 1 base left in between. Germline CDR1 MNHEY, CDR2 SVGAGI. The CDR3 region is CASSSNTEAFF. CDR3 coding DNA: TGTGCCAGCAGTTCGAACACTGAAGCTTTCTTT.

The chain employs TRBV4-1 and TRBJ1-5; TRBD1 matches at 11 bases. This CDR3 has 17 amino acids. The junction had 8 bases not matched to a gene; V was cut back by 4 bases and J by 3 bases. The V gene's germline CDR1 is MGHRA and CDR2 YSYEKL. CDR3 DNA sequence: TGCGCCAGCAGCCCGTTGGACAGGGGGCCCCTCAATCAGCCCCAGCATTTT. This codes for CASSPLDRGPLNQPQHF.

Only one count was recorded for this clone. The J gene is TRBJ1-6, the V gene TRBV7-9, with 7 nucleotides matching TRBD1. Germline trimming cut 5 bases from V and 4 bases from J; bases unmatched to any gene: 2. This CDR3 has 14 residues. Germline V gene data show CDR1 as SEHNR and CDR2 as FQNEAQ (reference sequence). The CDR3 coding sequence is TGTGCCAGCAGCAGGGGGCAATATAATTCACCCCTCCACTTT. This translates into CASSRGQYNSPLHF.

This chain joins TRBV4-2 and TRBJ1-5, with no clear D. The CDR3 contains 12 residues. Trimming took off 0 bases at V and 8 bases at J, with 5 bases between the two ends. Germline CDR1 LGHNA, CDR2 YNFKEQ. The CDR3 region has the DNA TGTGCCAGCAGCCAAGAATTGGAGCCCCAGCATTTT. This sequence encodes CASSQELEPQHF.

The chain carries TRBV5-1 and TRBJ1-4; D remains unclear. Trimming left V 2 bases short and J 1 base short, with 6 bases between. The CDR3 has 14 residues. Germline V CDR1 and CDR2: SGHRS, YFSETQ. The DNA for the CDR3 is TGCGCCAGCAGCTTAGACGGAACTAATGAAAAACTGTTTTTT. As protein: CASSLDGTNEKLFF. Full variable domain (outside the CDR3, taken from reference TRBV5-1 and TRBJ1-4): KAGVTQTPRYLIKTRGQQVTLSCSPISGHRSVSWYQQTPGQGLQFLFEYFSETQRNKGNFPGRFSGRQFSNSRSEMNVSTLELGDSALYLCASSLDGTNEKLFFGSGTQLSVL.

The chain is built from TRBV30 and TRBJ1-2; D gene uncertain. Per germline, CDR1 GTSNPN and CDR2 SVGIG (reference sequence). V was clipped by 2 bases and J by 5 bases, with 9 bases between them. The CDR3 is made up of 12 amino acids. The CDR3 region has the DNA TGTGCCTGGAGTCCCCAGTTTTATGGCTACACCTTC. Protein: CAWSPQFYGYTF.

A remark on this clone: This sample includes further DNA sequences coding for the same CDR3. This chain uses TRBV2 with TRBJ1-1; D uncertain. Germline CDR1 SNHLY, CDR2 FYNNEI. CDR3 length: 12 residues. The germline V and J ends were trimmed by 6 bases and 4 bases, with 9 bases remaining between them. The CDR3: CASRGEGTEAFF. DNA of the CDR3: TGTGCCAGCAGAGGTGAAGGCACTGAAGCTTTCTTT.

This clone was detected only once. The chain recombines TRBV14 with TRBJ2-1; 10 nucleotides line up with TRBD1. The CDR3 runs to 19 residues. Per germline, CDR1 SGHDN and CDR2 FVKESK. V lost 4 bases, J lost 8 bases, and 20 bases stayed unmatched. The CDR3 DNA sequence: TGTGCCAGCAGCCTTTTAACTGGGTTGGGGACAGGGGTGCGAGATGAGCAGTTCTTC. This codes for CASSLLTGLGTGVRDEQFF.

The chain combines TRBV30 with TRBJ1-4; D ambiguous. Trimming left V 5 bases short and J 8 bases short, with 15 bases between. This CDR3 spans 13 amino acids. The germline CDR1 and CDR2 sequences are GTSNPN and SVGIG (reference sequence). Here the CDR3 DNA reads TGTGCCTGGGCCAACACCGGGTGGGAAAAACTGTTTTTT. Translating gives CAWANTGWEKLFF. The full variable domain, rest sourced from reference TRBV30 and TRBJ1-4, is SQTIHQWPATLVQPVGSPLSLECTVEGTSNPNLYWYRQAAGRGLQLLFYSVGIGQISSEVPQNLSASRPQDRQFILSSKKLLLSDSGFYLCAWANTGWEKLFFGSGTQLSVL.

V usage is TRBV3-1 (or the pseudogene TRBV3-2) and J usage is TRBJ2-4; D call uncertain. CDR1 is LGHDT, CDR2 YNNKEL, per germline (reference sequence). V was pared by 5 bases and J by 4 bases, with 21 bases between. This CDR3 has 17 amino acids. This chain's CDR3 is CASSAWLPFAKKNIQYF. The CDR3 DNA reads TGTGCCAGCAGCGCGTGGCTCCCATTTGCAAAGAAAAACATTCAGTACTTC.